This T cell receptor beta chain appears in the sequencing data of a study of cytomegalovirus exposure and HLA in healthy donors. General observations from the study: Roughly uniform sequencing depth across donors was assumed, possibly incorrectly. CMV antigen specificity of a few CMV-associated chains was confirmed in vitro.

13 Jbeta primers and 60 Vbeta primers were used for the PCR. In the study's own analysis: Unique TCR beta chains numbered about 80 million in a later analysis, with around 10 million shared. Libraries were prepared by immunoSEQ multiplex PCR; TCRdb keeps only in-frame clonotypes and omits some of them. Clonal size and the V and J genes are those of that table, whereas D and trimming came from the DNA. The repertoire holds under 200,000 clones, with roughly 83% as singletons. In this sample, this clone turned up once. The antigen is undetermined. The CDR3 covers 18 residues. Looked up from germline, CDR1 is SGHTA and CDR2 is FQGNSA. V gave up 1 base and J gave up 0 bases; unmatched junction bases: 7.

The rearrangement uses TRBV7-2 and TRBJ2-1, with TRBD2 matching over 9 bases. The receptor was derived from a woman aged 50 to 60 in good health and CMV-seronegative. Specimen: PBMCs. The CDR3 nucleotides are TGTGCCAGCAGCTTAGAACTAGCGGGTTCAAGCTCCTACAATGAGCAGTTCTTC. It specifies CASSLELAGSSSYNEQFF.